The clone carrying this TCR beta chain was detected ten times or more. The data belong to a study of T cells in Graves' hyperthyroidism and ophthalmopathy. Source material for PBMCs was about 10 ml fresh peripheral blood. Amplified TCR beta CDR3 regions derived from RNA transcripts. The HTBI primer set served for first-round RT-PCR of the TCR CDR3. Each CDR3 protein gets one entry after TCRdb re-called the multiplex PCR reads with MiXCR. The table has over 450,000 distinct CDR3 sequences, around 14% seen once. CDR1 LGHDT and CDR2 YNNKEL come from the germline V gene (reference sequence). V trimming: 0 bases; J trimming: 6 bases; junction bases outside the gene matches: 5. The CDR3 length is 15 residues.

Sequencing was performed on blood. The receptor's source is a woman aged 18 to 35 with Graves' hyperthyroidism. V usage is TRBV3-1 and J usage is TRBJ2-7; TRBD2 aligns across 10 bases. DNA of the CDR3: TGTGCCAGCAGCCAAGAGGGGACTAGCGTAGGCGAGCAGTACTTC. Translated: CASSQEGTSVGEQYF.